The 15 T cell receptor beta chains listed next were all sequenced from one sample in a study of beta chain features in type 1 diabetes. Regarding the study as a whole: Within each of all four CD4+ subsets, Type 1 diabetes patients had TCRB CDR3s that were moderately but significantly shorter.

No antigen has been assigned to these receptors. Expressed TCRB transcripts were sequenced because the isolated RNA had all been reverse transcribed beforehand. Libraries were prepared by immunoSEQ multiplex PCR; TCRdb keeps only in-frame clonotypes and omits some of them. The repertoire consists of approximately 600,000 clones, with 9.5% to 15% occurring once and the leading ten covering more than 0.1%. Material for sequencing was naive CD4+ T cells from blood. The receptors here all came from a young man with type 1 diabetes.

This clone came up a few times. The chain recombines TRBV5-1 with TRBJ2-2, with a weak D call TRBD1 (6 bases). V lost 4 bases and J 4 bases, leaving 11 bases between the germline ends. This CDR3 is built from 14 residues. CDR1 and CDR2 from the germline V gene are SGHRS and YFSETQ. Here the CDR3 DNA reads TGCGCCAGCAGCCCGGGACAACCCACCGGGGAGCTGTTTTTT. It encodes CASSPGQPTGELFF.

The chain recombines TRBV9 with TRBJ2-7; unclear D gene. The CDR3 totals 14 residues. V was shortened by 0 bases and J by 2 bases, with 9 bases between the two germline ends. Germline V gene data show CDR1 as SGDLS and CDR2 as YYNGEE. The DNA of the CDR3 is TGTGCCAGCAGCGTAGGGCGGACCCCCTACGAGCAGTACTTC. It yields the protein CASSVGRTPYEQYF.

V gene TRBV7-2 combines with J gene TRBJ2-3, with 8 bases fitting TRBD1. Germline V gives CDR1 SGHTA, CDR2 FQGNSA. V gave up 5 bases and J gave up 8 bases; unmatched junction bases: 9. The CDR3 has 14 amino acids. This chain's CDR3 is CASSMGQAWGTQYF. As DNA, the CDR3 is TGTGCCAGCAGCATGGGACAGGCCTGGGGTACGCAGTATTTT.

This clone showed up just a few times. The rearrangement joins TRBV15 to TRBJ2-6, with D perhaps TRBD1 (5 bases). With 3 bases removed from V and 0 bases from J, the gap between germline ends came to 6 bases. This CDR3 comprises 15 residues. The V gene's germline CDR1 is LNHNV and CDR2 YYDKDF (reference sequence). CDR3 in amino acids: CATSRQGSGANVLTF. The CDR3, as DNA: TGTGCCACCAGCAGGCAGGGCTCTGGGGCCAACGTCCTGACTTTC.

The chain is built from TRBV4-3 and TRBJ2-1, with TRBD2 identical over 7 bases. Germline CDR1 LGHNA, CDR2 YSLEER. V shed 4 bases and J 4 bases; nucleotides not matched to a gene: 10. The CDR3 is 16 amino acids. CDR3 bases: TGCGCCAGCAGCCCCCTGGGGGGGTTCGAGTACAATGAGCAGTTCTTC. Translating gives CASSPLGGFEYNEQFF.

V usage is TRBV2 and J usage is TRBJ1-2; D gene uncertain. Germline CDR1 reads SNHLY; CDR2 reads FYNNEI. The CDR3 length is 12 residues. Trimming removed 10 bases at V and 8 bases at J, with 17 bases between. DNA for the CDR3: TGTGCCACAAAGGACCAGTCGTACGGCTACACCTTC. This encodes CATKDQSYGYTF. Based on the CDR3 plus reference TRBV2 and TRBJ1-2, the full variable domain is EPEVTQTPSHQVTQMGQEVILRCVPISNHLYFYWYRQILGQKVEFLVSFYNNEISEKSEIFDDQFSVERPDGSNFTLKIRSTKLEDSAMYFCATKDQSYGYTFGSGTRLTVV.

This clone was counted a few times. V is TRBV2 and J is TRBJ2-3; 16 positions agree with TRBD2. This CDR3 contains 18 residues. Germline-derived CDR1 and CDR2 are SNHLY and FYNNEI. Unmatched junction bases numbered 10, after V lost 6 bases and J lost 4 bases. This CDR3 reads CASSAPGTSGGAADTQYF. For the CDR3, the DNA is TGTGCCAGCAGCGCCCCCGGGACTAGCGGGGGGGCGGCAGATACGCAGTATTTT.

This clone was recorded once. The chain couples TRBV2 to TRBJ1-3, with D perhaps TRBD1 (5 bases). V was shortened by 1 base and J by 0 bases, with 10 bases between the two germline ends. The CDR3 totals 16 residues. Germline lookup yields CDR1 SNHLY and CDR2 FYNNEI. CDR3 nucleotides: TGTGCCAGCAGTGAAGAAGGGACCCACTCTGGAAACACCATATATTTT. It codes for CASSEEGTHSGNTIYF.

This rearrangement joins TRBV4-3 to TRBJ2-5; D gene ambiguous. The germline V and J ends were trimmed by 0 bases and 1 base, with 3 bases remaining between them. Germline CDR1 LGHNA, CDR2 YSLEER. The CDR3 has 13 residues. This chain's CDR3 is CASSQDSQETQYF. CDR3 coding DNA: TGCGCCAGCAGCCAAGACAGCCAAGAGACCCAGTACTTC.

This clone was observed a few times. This chain links TRBV27 with TRBJ2-5, with 8 bases matching TRBD2. CDR1 is MNHEY and CDR2 is SMNVEV in the germline V gene (reference sequence). This CDR3 comprises 16 residues. V was pared by 2 bases and J by 5 bases, with 10 bases of the junction left unmatched. This chain's CDR3 is CASSLRSRGGRETQYF. The CDR3 DNA sequence: TGTGCCAGCAGTTTACGAAGTCGGGGGGGCCGGGAGACCCAGTACTTC.

This clone was seen more than once but under ten times. The chain carries TRBV4-3 and TRBJ2-1; TRBD2 agrees at 8 bases. V lost 2 bases to trimming and J lost 9 bases; unmatched junction nucleotides: 9. Germline CDR1 reads LGHNA; CDR2 reads YSLEER. This CDR3 has 15 residues. The CDR3 DNA sequence: TGCGCCAGCAGCCAACTCAGCGGGGGTCAAATTGAGCAGTTCTTC. This translates into CASSQLSGGQIEQFF.

The CDR3 is CASRQGWYYGYTF. CDR3 in DNA: TGTGCCAGCAGGCAGGGATGGTACTATGGCTACACCTTC. The rearrangement joins TRBV6-5 to TRBJ1-2; tentatively, D is TRBD1 (5 bases). The CDR3 length is 13 residues. Germline V gene data show CDR1 as MNHEY and CDR2 as SVGAGI. V dropped 6 bases and J dropped 3 bases, with 11 bases sitting between them.

There are a few counts of this clone. This rearrangement joins TRBV5-5 to TRBJ2-1, with unresolved D. Per the germline V gene, CDR1 is SGHKS and CDR2 is YYEKEE (reference sequence). The CDR3 loop spans 15 amino acids. V lost 5 bases, J lost 0 bases, and 12 bases lay in between. CDR3 DNA: TGTGCCAGCAGTTTACTCCGAAGCTCCTACAATGAGCAGTTCTTC. Translating gives CASSLLRSSYNEQFF.

This clone turned up a few times. The chain is built from TRBV14 and TRBJ1-6, with TRBD1 identical over 7 bases. Trimming took 4 bases from V and 6 from J; bases not matched to a gene: 9. There are 16 residues in the CDR3. From germline, CDR1 is SGHDN and CDR2 FVKESK. The CDR3 DNA follows: TGTGCCAGCAGCCGACAGACAGGGTTTGGTAATTCACCCCTCCACTTT. It yields the protein CASSRQTGFGNSPLHF.

This clone was picked up a small number of times. Additional DNA sequences in this sample encode the identical CDR3. The chain uses TRBV29-1 and TRBJ1-2; a weak D match, TRBD1 (6 bases). Germline V CDR1 and CDR2: SQVTM, ANQGSEA. V gave up 7 bases and J gave up 2 bases, with 11 bases separating them. There are 12 residues in the CDR3. The chain's CDR3 is CSAGTTNYGYTF. In DNA form, the CDR3 reads TGCAGCGCCGGGACAACAAACTATGGCTACACCTTC.